The clone carrying this TCR beta chain was seen many times. The data belong to a study of T cells in Graves' hyperthyroidism and ophthalmopathy. Amplified TCR beta CDR3 regions derived from RNA transcripts. The primer set for the first-round RT-PCR of the TCR CDR3 was HTBI. TCRdb processed the multiplex PCR reads anew with MiXCR; each CDR3 protein has one entry. The table lists more than 150,000 distinct CDR3 sequences, around 15% of them singletons. The germline V and J ends were trimmed by 8 bases and 2 bases, with 15 bases remaining between them. From germline, CDR1 is MNHEY and CDR2 SVGEGT. There are 14 residues in the CDR3.

The clonotype originates from a woman aged 50 to 65 with Graves' hyperthyroidism. Input material: blood. This chain links TRBV6-2 or TRBV6-3 with TRBJ2-5; a possible D gene is TRBD2 (5 bases). CDR3 residues: CASERGGRQETQYF. The DNA for the CDR3 is TGTGCCAGCGAGAGAGGAGGAAGACAAGAGACCCAGTACTTC.